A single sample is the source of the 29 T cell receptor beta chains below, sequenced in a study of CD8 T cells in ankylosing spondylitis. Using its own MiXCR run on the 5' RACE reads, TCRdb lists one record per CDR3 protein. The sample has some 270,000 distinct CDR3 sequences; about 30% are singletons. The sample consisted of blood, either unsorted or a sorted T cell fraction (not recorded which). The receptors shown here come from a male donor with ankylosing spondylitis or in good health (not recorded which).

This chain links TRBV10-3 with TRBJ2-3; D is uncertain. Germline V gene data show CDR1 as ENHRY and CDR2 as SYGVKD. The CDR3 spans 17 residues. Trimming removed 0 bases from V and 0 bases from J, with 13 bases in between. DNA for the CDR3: TGTGCCATCAGTGAGTCCCCCGTGGGCGGCAGCACAGATACGCAGTATTTT. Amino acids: CAISESPVGGSTDTQYF.

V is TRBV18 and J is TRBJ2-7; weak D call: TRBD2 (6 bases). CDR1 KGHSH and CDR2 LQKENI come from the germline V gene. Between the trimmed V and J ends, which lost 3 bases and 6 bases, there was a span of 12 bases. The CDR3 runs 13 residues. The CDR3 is CASSPGTSGEQYF. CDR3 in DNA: TGTGCCAGCTCACCCGGGACTTCGGGCGAGCAGTACTTC. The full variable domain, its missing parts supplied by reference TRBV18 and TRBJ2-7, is NAGVMQNPRHLVRRRGQEARLRCSPMKGHSHVYWYRQLPEEGLKFMVYLQKENIIDESGMPKERFSAEFPKEGPSILRIQQVVRGDSAAYFCASSPGTSGEQYFGPGTRLTVT.

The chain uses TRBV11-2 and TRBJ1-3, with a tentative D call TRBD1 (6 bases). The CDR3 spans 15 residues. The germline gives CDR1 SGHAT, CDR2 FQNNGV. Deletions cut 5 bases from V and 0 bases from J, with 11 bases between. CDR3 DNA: TGTGCCAGCAGCCTGGACAGCTACTCTGGAAACACCATATATTTT. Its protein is CASSLDSYSGNTIYF.

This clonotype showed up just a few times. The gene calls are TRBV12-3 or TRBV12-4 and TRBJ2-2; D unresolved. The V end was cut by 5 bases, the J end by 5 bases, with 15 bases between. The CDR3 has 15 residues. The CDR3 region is CASSPQNAQTGELFF. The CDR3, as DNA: TGTGCCAGCAGTCCACAAAACGCCCAGACCGGGGAGCTGTTTTTT.

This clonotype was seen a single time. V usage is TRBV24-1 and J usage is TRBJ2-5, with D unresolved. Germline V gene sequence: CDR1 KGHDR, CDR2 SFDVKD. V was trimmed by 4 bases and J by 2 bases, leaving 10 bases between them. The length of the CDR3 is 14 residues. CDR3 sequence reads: CATSDPTPQETQYF. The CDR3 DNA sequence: TGTGCCACCAGTGACCCGACACCTCAAGAGACCCAGTACTTC.

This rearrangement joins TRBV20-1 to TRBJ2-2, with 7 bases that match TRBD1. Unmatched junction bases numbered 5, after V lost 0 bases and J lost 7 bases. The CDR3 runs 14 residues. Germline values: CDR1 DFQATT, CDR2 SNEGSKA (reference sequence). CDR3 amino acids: CSARDRGLSGELFF. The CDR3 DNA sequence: TGCAGTGCTAGAGACAGGGGGTTGAGCGGGGAGCTGTTTTTT.

The CDR3 sequence: CASSRRGPNEQFF. The DNA for the CDR3 is TGTGCCAGCAGCCGCAGGGGCCCCAATGAGCAGTTCTTC. The chain is built from TRBV7-2 and TRBJ2-1; maybe TRBD1 (6 bases). Germline loops: CDR1 SGHTA, CDR2 FQGNSA. This CDR3 comprises 13 residues. The V gene lost 5 bases and the J gene lost 6 bases, with 11 bases spanning the gap.

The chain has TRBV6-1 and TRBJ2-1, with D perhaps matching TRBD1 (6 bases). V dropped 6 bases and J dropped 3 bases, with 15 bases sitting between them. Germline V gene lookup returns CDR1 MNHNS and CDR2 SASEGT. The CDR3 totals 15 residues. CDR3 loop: CASRSQGFIYNEQFF. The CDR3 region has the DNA TGTGCCAGCAGATCGCAGGGGTTTATCTACAATGAGCAGTTCTTC.

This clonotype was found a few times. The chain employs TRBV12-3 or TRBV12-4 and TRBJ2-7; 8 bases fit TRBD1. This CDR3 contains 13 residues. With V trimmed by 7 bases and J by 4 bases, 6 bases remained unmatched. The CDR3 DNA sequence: TGTGCCAGCATCGGACAGGGCCAGTACGAGCAGTACTTC. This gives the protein CASIGQGQYEQYF.

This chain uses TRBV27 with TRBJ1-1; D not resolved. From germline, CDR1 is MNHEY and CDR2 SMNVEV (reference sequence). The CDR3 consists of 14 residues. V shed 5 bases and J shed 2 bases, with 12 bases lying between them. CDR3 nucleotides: TGTGCCAGCAGTGACGCCGATTTCAACACTGAAGCTTTCTTT. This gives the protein CASSDADFNTEAFF.

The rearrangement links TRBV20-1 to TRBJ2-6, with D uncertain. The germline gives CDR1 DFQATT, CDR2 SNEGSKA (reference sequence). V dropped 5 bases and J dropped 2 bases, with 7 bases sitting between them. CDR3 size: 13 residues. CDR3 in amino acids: CSAGKAGANVLTF. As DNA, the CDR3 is TGCAGTGCTGGTAAAGCTGGGGCCAACGTCCTGACTTTC.

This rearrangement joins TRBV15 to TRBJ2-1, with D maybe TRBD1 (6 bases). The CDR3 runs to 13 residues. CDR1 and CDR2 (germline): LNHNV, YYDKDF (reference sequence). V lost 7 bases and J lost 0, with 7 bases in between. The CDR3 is CATTDSSYNEQFF. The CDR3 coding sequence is TGTGCCACCACGGACAGCTCCTACAATGAGCAGTTCTTC.

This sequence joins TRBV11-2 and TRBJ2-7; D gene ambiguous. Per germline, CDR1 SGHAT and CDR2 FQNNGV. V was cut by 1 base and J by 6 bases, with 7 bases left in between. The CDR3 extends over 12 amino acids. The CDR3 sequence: CASSLGITEQYF. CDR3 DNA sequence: TGTGCCAGCAGCTTAGGGATTACCGAGCAGTACTTC.

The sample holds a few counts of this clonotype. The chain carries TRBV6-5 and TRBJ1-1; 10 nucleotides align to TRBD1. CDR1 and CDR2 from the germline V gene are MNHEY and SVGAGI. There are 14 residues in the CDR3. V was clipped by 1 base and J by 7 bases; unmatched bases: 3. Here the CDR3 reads CASSYLTGGSEAFF. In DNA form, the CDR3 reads TGTGCCAGCAGTTACTTGACAGGGGGCAGTGAAGCTTTCTTT.

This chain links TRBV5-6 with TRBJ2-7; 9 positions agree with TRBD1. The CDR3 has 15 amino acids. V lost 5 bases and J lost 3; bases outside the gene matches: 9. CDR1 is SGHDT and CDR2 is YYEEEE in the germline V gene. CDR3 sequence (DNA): TGTGCCAGCAGAAGCCGGACAGGGGCTAGCTACGAGCAGTACTTC. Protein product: CASRSRTGASYEQYF.

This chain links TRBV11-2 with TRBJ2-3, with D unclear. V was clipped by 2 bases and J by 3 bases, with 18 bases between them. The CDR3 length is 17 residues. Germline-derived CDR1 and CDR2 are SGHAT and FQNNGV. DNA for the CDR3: TGTGCCAGCAGCTTATCTGGCCCGAGAGGTGGGACAGATACGCAGTATTTT. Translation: CASSLSGPRGGTDTQYF.

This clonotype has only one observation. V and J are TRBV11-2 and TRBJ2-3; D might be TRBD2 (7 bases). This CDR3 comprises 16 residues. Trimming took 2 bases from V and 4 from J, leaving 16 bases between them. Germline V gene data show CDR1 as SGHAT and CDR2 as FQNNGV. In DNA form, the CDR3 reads TGTGCCAGCAGCTTAAGGGGGGGGGGCTTCCCAGATACGCAGTATTTT. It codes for CASSLRGGGFPDTQYF.

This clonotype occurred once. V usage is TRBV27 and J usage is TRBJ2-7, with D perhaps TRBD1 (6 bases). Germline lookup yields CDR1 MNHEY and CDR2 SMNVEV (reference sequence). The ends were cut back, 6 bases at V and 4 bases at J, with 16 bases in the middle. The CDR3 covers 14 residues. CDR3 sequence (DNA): TGTGCCAGCAGAGAGCTTGGACAGATTTACGAGCAGTACTTC. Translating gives CASRELGQIYEQYF.

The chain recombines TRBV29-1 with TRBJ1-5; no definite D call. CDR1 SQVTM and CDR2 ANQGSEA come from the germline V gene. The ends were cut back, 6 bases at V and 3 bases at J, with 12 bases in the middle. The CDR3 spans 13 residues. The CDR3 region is CSVSGGYNQPQHF. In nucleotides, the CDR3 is TGCAGCGTCTCGGGAGGCTACAATCAGCCCCAGCATTTT.

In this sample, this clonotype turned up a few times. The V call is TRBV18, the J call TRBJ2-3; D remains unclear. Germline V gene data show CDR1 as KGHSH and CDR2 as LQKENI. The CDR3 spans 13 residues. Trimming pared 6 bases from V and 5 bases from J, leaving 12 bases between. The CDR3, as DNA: TGTGCCAGCTCTCGTCGGACGGAAGATACGCAGTATTTT. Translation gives CASSRRTEDTQYF.

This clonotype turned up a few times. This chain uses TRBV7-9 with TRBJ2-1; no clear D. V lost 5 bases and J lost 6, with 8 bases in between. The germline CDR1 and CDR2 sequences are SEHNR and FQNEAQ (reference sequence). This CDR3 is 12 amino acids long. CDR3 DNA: TGTGCCAGCAGCCAGAAGGGCAATGAGCAGTTCTTC. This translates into CASSQKGNEQFF.

The CDR3: CATSGYIQPGRRNEKLFF. DNA for the CDR3: TGTGCCACCAGCGGTTACATTCAACCGGGACGGAGGAATGAAAAACTGTTTTTT. The chain has TRBV15 and TRBJ1-4; maybe TRBD1 (5 bases). CDR3 length: 18 amino acids. Germline lookup yields CDR1 LNHNV and CDR2 YYDKDF (reference sequence). The V end was cut by 5 bases, the J end by 5 bases, with 24 bases between.

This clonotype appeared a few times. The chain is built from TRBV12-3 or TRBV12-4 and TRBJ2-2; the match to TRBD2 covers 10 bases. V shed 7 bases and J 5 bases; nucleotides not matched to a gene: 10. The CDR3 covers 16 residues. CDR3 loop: CASNRPGLAETGELFF. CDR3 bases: TGTGCCAGCAACAGACCCGGACTAGCGGAAACCGGGGAGCTGTTTTTT.

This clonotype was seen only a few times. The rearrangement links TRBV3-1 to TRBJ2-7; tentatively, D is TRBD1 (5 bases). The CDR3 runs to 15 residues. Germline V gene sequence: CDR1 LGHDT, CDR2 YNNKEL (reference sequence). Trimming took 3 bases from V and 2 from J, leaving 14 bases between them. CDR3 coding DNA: TGTGCCAGCAGCCACCTCAGGGCAACCACCTACGAGCAGTACTTC. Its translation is CASSHLRATTYEQYF.

The CDR3 is CASRATFAGGYEQYF. As DNA, the CDR3 is TGTGCCAGCAGGGCAACATTCGCGGGGGGTTACGAGCAGTACTTC. This chain uses TRBV6-1 with TRBJ2-7; 8 nucleotides line up with TRBD2. The CDR3 runs 15 residues. Germline CDR1 MNHNS, CDR2 SASEGT. J lost 4 bases, V lost 6 bases, and 11 bases had no gene match.

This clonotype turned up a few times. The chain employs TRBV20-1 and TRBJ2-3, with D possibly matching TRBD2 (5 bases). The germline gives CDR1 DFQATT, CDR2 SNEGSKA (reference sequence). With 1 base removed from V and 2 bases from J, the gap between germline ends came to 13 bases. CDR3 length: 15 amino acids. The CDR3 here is CSARVPSGNTDTQYF. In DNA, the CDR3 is TGCAGTGCTAGAGTCCCATCGGGGAACACAGATACGCAGTATTTT.

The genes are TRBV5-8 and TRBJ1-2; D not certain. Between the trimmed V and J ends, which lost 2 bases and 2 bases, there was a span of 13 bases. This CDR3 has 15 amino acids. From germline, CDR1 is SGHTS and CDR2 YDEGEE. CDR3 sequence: CASSFYGQVNYGYTF. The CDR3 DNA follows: TGTGCCAGCAGCTTTTATGGGCAGGTGAACTATGGCTACACCTTC. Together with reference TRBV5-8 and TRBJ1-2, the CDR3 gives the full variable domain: EAGVTQSPTHLIKTRGQQATLRCSPISGHTSVYWYQQALGLGLQFLLWYDEGEERNRGNFPPRFSGRQFPNYSSELNVNALELEDSALYLCASSFYGQVNYGYTFGSGTRLTVV.

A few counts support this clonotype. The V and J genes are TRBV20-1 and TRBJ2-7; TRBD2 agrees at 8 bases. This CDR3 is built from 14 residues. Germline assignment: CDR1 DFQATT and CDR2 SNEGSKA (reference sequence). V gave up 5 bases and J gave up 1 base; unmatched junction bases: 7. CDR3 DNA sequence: TGCAGTGCTTCGACTAGCGAGAGGTCCTACGAGCAGTACTTC. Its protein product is CSASTSERSYEQYF.

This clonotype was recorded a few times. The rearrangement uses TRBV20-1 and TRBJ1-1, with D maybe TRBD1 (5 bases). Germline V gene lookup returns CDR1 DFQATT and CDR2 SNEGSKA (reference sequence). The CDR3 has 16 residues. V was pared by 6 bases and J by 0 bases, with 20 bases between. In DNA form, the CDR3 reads TGCAGTGCGATTACGAGCGTACAGGCGCTGAACACTGAAGCTTTCTTT. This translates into CSAITSVQALNTEAFF.